This TCR beta chain is from a study of response to subunit inactivated influenza vaccine. TCRdb called the RT-PCR reads again in MiXCR, with one record for every CDR3 protein. The table records about 780,000 distinct CDR3 sequences, 18% of them present only once. Study-level findings and limits: A suggestion made by the authors is that each seasonal influenza vaccination recruits few new T cells.

This CDR3 contains 15 residues. Trimming removed 0 bases at V and 4 bases at J, with 13 bases between. From germline, CDR1 is SGHRS and CDR2 YFSETQ. For this clonotype: As yet, its antigen is unknown.

The receptor comes from a middle-aged man who received an inactivated influenza vaccine. The sequenced sample was PBMCs from blood, obtained around 5 days after vaccination. The gene calls are TRBV5-1 and TRBJ2-5; a possible D gene is TRBD1 (6 bases). CDR3 bases: TGCGCCAGCAGCTTGGCCGAAGGGGGTCGAGAGACCCAGTACTTC. Amino acids: CASSLAEGGRETQYF. The whole variable domain, remainder taken from reference TRBV5-1 and TRBJ2-5, is KAGVTQTPRYLIKTRGQQVTLSCSPISGHRSVSWYQQTPGQGLQFLFEYFSETQRNKGNFPGRFSGRQFSNSRSEMNVSTLELGDSALYLCASSLAEGGRETQYFGPGTRLLVL.